These T cell receptor beta chains were read from a single sample in a study of PD-1 blockade in classical Hodgkin lymphoma. Libraries were prepared by immunoSEQ multiplex PCR; TCRdb keeps only in-frame clonotypes and omits some of them. The repertoire holds around 50,000 clones, with 85% to 90% as singletons. This sample comprised peripheral blood mononuclear cells (PBMCs), obtained before the fourth cycle of nivolumab. The receptor set was obtained from a human donor with classical Hodgkin lymphoma. Each CDR3 is given without its conserved first and last residue. D genes are given only for firm matches. Expanded clones get a size class; other rows say once, few or many, or leave the size out.

V gene: TRBV4-2
clone size: NA
D gene: TRBD1
CDR3 protein: ASSQVSRGRLVTKNIQY

V gene: TRBV6-4
clone size: NA
D gene: TRBD2
CDR3 protein: ASSETSGRADTQY

V gene: TRBV19
clone size: NA
D gene: TRBD1
CDR3 protein: ASSWDSAGANVLT

V gene: TRBV18
clone size: NA
D gene: NA
CDR3 protein: ASSRALSSYEQF

V gene: TRBV29-1
clone size: NA
D gene: TRBD1
CDR3 protein: SARTGVNTEAF

V gene: TRBV15
clone size: NA
D gene: NA
CDR3 protein: ATSRAIIRDTLVGGTQY

V gene: TRBV25-1
clone size: NA
D gene: NA
CDR3 protein: ASSDGYGYT

V gene: TRBV11-1
clone size: NA
D gene: NA
CDR3 protein: ASTFGSQETQY

V gene: TRBV19
clone size: NA
D gene: NA
CDR3 protein: ASKGITNAGELF

V gene: TRBV18
clone size: once
D gene: NA
CDR3 protein: ASSLLYGDEQY

V gene: TRBV7-8
clone size: NA
D gene: NA
CDR3 protein: ASSLEEPNYGYT

V gene: TRBV5-5
clone size: NA
D gene: NA
CDR3 protein: ASSPRGTTQETQY

V gene: TRBV6-1
clone size: NA
D gene: NA
CDR3 protein: ASRKNTIY

V gene: TRBV5-1
clone size: NA
D gene: TRBD1
CDR3 protein: ASSYGQEIGSGANVLT

V gene: TRBV9
clone size: few
D gene: TRBD1
CDR3 protein: ASSLGQGEAF

V gene: TRBV7-2
clone size: once
D gene: NA
CDR3 protein: ASSLGVAGGLGGYT

V gene: TRBV9
clone size: NA
D gene: NA
CDR3 protein: ASSPSILWETQY

V gene: TRBV6-1
clone size: NA
D gene: NA
CDR3 protein: ASSEYRASTGELF

V gene: TRBV5-1
clone size: once
D gene: TRBD2
CDR3 protein: ASSLDGGSMADTQY

V gene: TRBV7-2
clone size: NA
D gene: NA
CDR3 protein: ASSSQWPYNEQF

V gene: TRBV6-5
clone size: NA
D gene: NA
CDR3 protein: ASSYSAGRGAEQY

V gene: TRBV7-9
clone size: NA
D gene: NA
CDR3 protein: ASSLLGRDNRYEQY

V gene: TRBV7-3
clone size: NA
D gene: TRBD2
CDR3 protein: ASSFLRTSGRDGTDTQY

V gene: TRBV18
clone size: NA
D gene: TRBD1
CDR3 protein: ASSPPANRGGGNTIY

V gene: TRBV4-1
clone size: NA
D gene: NA
CDR3 protein: ASSQAGGAYQTQY

V gene: TRBV10-3
clone size: NA
D gene: NA
CDR3 protein: AISEGQETQY

V gene: TRBV6-5
clone size: NA
D gene: NA
CDR3 protein: ASFPGGNTEAF

V gene: TRBV12-5
clone size: NA
D gene: NA
CDR3 protein: ASGSRRGLANVLT

V gene: TRBV5-1
clone size: NA
D gene: NA
CDR3 protein: ASSLAPVMNTEAF